The rows below give T cell receptor beta chains drawn from one sample of a study of T cell repertoires in cytomegalovirus infection. One entry per CDR3 protein results from TCRdb running MiXCR on the reads. This table has fewer than 400,000 distinct CDR3 sequences, around 18% appearing once. The sequenced sample was PBMCs. The source of these receptors is a human donor in good health (CMV status not recorded). Some clones in this sample may be carry-over from other donors' samples. Each CDR3 is given with its conserved first and last residue. The D gene is left open where the match is weak. The size of a clone is reported for some rows only, either as once, few or many, or as a class for expanded clones.

j_gene: TRBJ1-5; v_gene: TRBV12-3/TRBV12-4; abundance: .; len: 15; d_gene: TRBD1; CDR3aa: CASSLARGDNQPQHF; CDR3nt: TGTGCCAGCAGTTTGGCCAGGGGGGACAATCAGCCCCAGCATTTT
j_gene: TRBJ2-3; v_gene: TRBV19; abundance: .; len: 11; d_gene: .; CDR3aa: CASSIARVQYF; CDR3nt: TGTGCCAGTAGTATAGCTCGCGTGCAGTATTTT
j_gene: TRBJ2-7; v_gene: TRBV10-2; abundance: .; len: 14; d_gene: .; CDR3aa: CASSESDGRYEQYF; CDR3nt: TGCGCCAGCAGTGAGAGTGACGGCCGGTACGAGCAGTACTTC
j_gene: TRBJ2-5; v_gene: TRBV7-9; abundance: .; len: 14; d_gene: .; CDR3aa: CASSSRQLQETQYF; CDR3nt: TGTGCCAGCAGCTCCCGACAGCTCCAAGAGACCCAGTACTTC
j_gene: TRBJ2-3; v_gene: TRBV7-2; abundance: many; len: 14; d_gene: TRBD2; CDR3aa: CASTGGRTGDTQYF; CDR3nt: TGTGCCAGCACTGGCGGGAGAACCGGGGATACGCAGTATTTT
j_gene: TRBJ2-1; v_gene: TRBV7-6; abundance: many; len: 16; d_gene: TRBD2; CDR3aa: CASTPRASGNYNEQFF; CDR3nt: TGTGCCAGCACCCCAAGGGCTAGCGGGAACTACAATGAGCAGTTCTTC
j_gene: TRBJ2-3; v_gene: TRBV7-2; abundance: many; len: 13; d_gene: TRBD2; CDR3aa: CASSRPPQLAGYF; CDR3nt: TGTGCCAGCAGCCGCCCCCCCCAACTAGCGGGGTATTTT
j_gene: TRBJ2-1; v_gene: TRBV5-4; abundance: few; len: 14; d_gene: TRBD2; CDR3aa: CASSTRDYPDEQFF; CDR3nt: TGTGCCAGCAGCACCCGGGACTACCCTGATGAGCAGTTCTTC
j_gene: TRBJ2-3; v_gene: TRBV7-2; abundance: many; len: 17; d_gene: TRBD2; CDR3aa: CASSRRSGRATADTQYF; CDR3nt: TGTGCCAGCAGCAGGCGTAGCGGGAGGGCCACCGCAGATACGCAGTATTTT
j_gene: TRBJ1-5; v_gene: TRBV2; abundance: many; len: 13; d_gene: TRBD1; CDR3aa: CASSGQGGQPQHF; CDR3nt: TGTGCCAGCAGCGGACAGGGGGGCCAGCCCCAGCATTTT
j_gene: TRBJ1-5; v_gene: TRBV19; abundance: many; len: 16; d_gene: TRBD1; CDR3aa: CASSISGRGQGQPQHF; CDR3nt: TGTGCCAGTAGTATTTCGGGCAGGGGGCAAGGTCAGCCCCAGCATTTT
j_gene: TRBJ2-5; v_gene: TRBV28; abundance: .; len: 11; d_gene: TRBD1; CDR3aa: CASSFQGAQYF; CDR3nt: TGTGCCAGCAGTTTCCAGGGGGCCCAGTACTTC
j_gene: TRBJ2-7; v_gene: TRBV20-1; abundance: .; len: 15; d_gene: .; CDR3aa: CSARDGLDGAYEQYF; CDR3nt: TGCAGTGCTAGAGATGGACTCGACGGAGCCTACGAGCAGTACTTC
j_gene: TRBJ1-6; v_gene: TRBV5-4; abundance: .; len: 16; d_gene: .; CDR3aa: CASSLGGGNYNSPLHF; CDR3nt: TGTGCCAGCAGCTTGGGGGGTGGGAACTATAATTCACCCCTCCACTTT
j_gene: TRBJ2-2; v_gene: TRBV12-5; abundance: many; len: 14; d_gene: .; CDR3aa: CASGPGPYTGELFF; CDR3nt: TGTGCTAGTGGCCCGGGACCTTATACCGGGGAGCTGTTTTTT
j_gene: TRBJ2-7; v_gene: TRBV6-2/TRBV6-3; abundance: many; len: 15; d_gene: .; CDR3aa: CASDDGTGGGYEQYF; CDR3nt: TGTGCCAGCGATGACGGTACGGGGGGCGGCTACGAGCAGTACTTC
j_gene: TRBJ2-3; v_gene: TRBV10-3; abundance: .; len: 18; d_gene: TRBD2; CDR3aa: CATSGTSGLHPSTDTQYF; CDR3nt: TGTGCCACCTCCGGGACTAGCGGGCTTCATCCTAGCACAGATACGCAGTATTTT
j_gene: TRBJ1-5; v_gene: TRBV12-3/TRBV12-4; abundance: .; len: 13; d_gene: .; CDR3aa: CASSFFGYQPQHF; CDR3nt: TGTGCCAGCAGTTTTTTCGGGTATCAGCCCCAGCATTTT
j_gene: TRBJ1-4; v_gene: TRBV15; abundance: .; len: 17; d_gene: .; CDR3aa: CATSQRSGGATNEKLFF; CDR3nt: TGTGCCACCAGCCAAAGGTCCGGCGGAGCAACTAATGAAAAACTGTTTTTT
j_gene: TRBJ2-1; v_gene: TRBV7-2; abundance: few; len: 15; d_gene: TRBD1; CDR3aa: CASSLEGTAYNEQFF; CDR3nt: TGTGCCAGCAGCTTAGAGGGGACAGCCTACAATGAGCAGTTCTTC
j_gene: TRBJ2-3; v_gene: TRBV7-9; abundance: .; len: 15; d_gene: TRBD1; CDR3aa: CASSATGTGTDTQYF; CDR3nt: TGTGCCAGCAGCGCCACCGGGACAGGCACAGATACGCAGTATTTT
j_gene: TRBJ2-3; v_gene: TRBV4-1; abundance: few; len: 20; d_gene: TRBD2; CDR3aa: CASSQRGLAGGDRVADTQYF; CDR3nt: TGCGCCAGCAGCCAAAGGGGACTAGCGGGGGGAGACAGAGTTGCAGATACGCAGTATTTT
j_gene: TRBJ2-2; v_gene: TRBV7-8; abundance: few; len: 19; d_gene: TRBD2; CDR3aa: CASSLVGLAGGGYTGELFF; CDR3nt: TGTGCCAGCAGCTTAGTGGGACTAGCGGGAGGGGGGTACACCGGGGAGCTGTTTTTT
j_gene: TRBJ2-3; v_gene: TRBV20-1; abundance: few; len: 17; d_gene: TRBD2; CDR3aa: CSARESGTRGMVDTQYF; CDR3nt: TGCAGTGCTAGAGAATCCGGGACTAGGGGGATGGTAGATACGCAGTATTTT
j_gene: TRBJ2-5; v_gene: TRBV3-1; abundance: .; len: 13; d_gene: TRBD2; CDR3aa: CASNRGGLETQYF; CDR3nt: TGTGCCAGCAACCGCGGGGGTTTAGAGACCCAGTACTTC
j_gene: TRBJ1-1; v_gene: TRBV7-2; abundance: many; len: 14; d_gene: .; CDR3aa: CASSLALSHAEAFF; CDR3nt: TGTGCCAGCAGCTTAGCGCTGAGCCACGCTGAAGCTTTCTTT
j_gene: TRBJ2-1; v_gene: TRBV25-1; abundance: few; len: 16; d_gene: TRBD2; CDR3aa: CASSETLAGGPHEQFF; CDR3nt: TGTGCCAGCAGTGAAACCCTAGCGGGAGGGCCCCATGAGCAGTTCTTC
j_gene: TRBJ2-7; v_gene: TRBV11-3; abundance: .; len: 15; d_gene: TRBD2; CDR3aa: CASSLGGLAGHEQYF; CDR3nt: TGTGCCAGCAGCTTAGGCGGACTAGCGGGGCATGAGCAGTACTTC
j_gene: TRBJ1-1; v_gene: TRBV12-3/TRBV12-4; abundance: many; len: 15; d_gene: .; CDR3aa: CASRRSSGQNTEAFF; CDR3nt: TGTGCCAGCAGACGATCTTCGGGGCAGAACACTGAAGCTTTCTTT
j_gene: TRBJ2-7; v_gene: TRBV20-1; abundance: .; len: 13; d_gene: TRBD2; CDR3aa: CSARTSGVDEQYF; CDR3nt: TGCAGTGCTCGGACTAGCGGGGTGGACGAGCAGTACTTC
j_gene: TRBJ2-1; v_gene: TRBV7-2; abundance: .; len: 15; d_gene: TRBD2; CDR3aa: CASSLKTSDYNEQFF; CDR3nt: TGTGCCAGCAGCTTAAAGACTAGCGACTACAATGAGCAGTTCTTC
j_gene: TRBJ2-3; v_gene: TRBV29-1; abundance: .; len: 11; d_gene: .; CDR3aa: CSVEVEYTQYF; CDR3nt: TGCAGCGTTGAGGTCGAATATACGCAGTATTTT
j_gene: TRBJ1-2; v_gene: TRBV12-3/TRBV12-4; abundance: few; len: 14; d_gene: TRBD1; CDR3aa: CASSHGTGNYGYTF; CDR3nt: TGTGCCAGCAGCCACGGGACAGGGAACTATGGCTACACCTTC
j_gene: TRBJ2-1; v_gene: TRBV9; abundance: .; len: 16; d_gene: TRBD2; CDR3aa: CAGSVAPSGGQNEQFF; CDR3nt: TGTGCCGGCAGCGTAGCTCCTAGCGGGGGGCAAAATGAGCAGTTCTTC
j_gene: TRBJ2-7; v_gene: TRBV5-1; abundance: .; len: 14; d_gene: TRBD1; CDR3aa: CASSSRTGPYEQYF; CDR3nt: TGCGCCAGCAGCTCACGGACAGGTCCCTACGAGCAGTACTTC
j_gene: TRBJ2-1; v_gene: TRBV5-6; abundance: few; len: 13; d_gene: .; CDR3aa: CASSPGRGAEQFF; CDR3nt: TGTGCCAGCAGTCCGGGCAGAGGGGCTGAGCAGTTCTTC
j_gene: TRBJ2-7; v_gene: TRBV14; abundance: .; len: 16; d_gene: .; CDR3aa: CASRPNFRLDSDEQYF; CDR3nt: TGTGCCAGCAGACCCAACTTCAGACTAGATAGCGACGAGCAGTACTTC
j_gene: TRBJ1-2; v_gene: TRBV12-3/TRBV12-4; abundance: many; len: 14; d_gene: .; CDR3aa: CASSLEGQPGGYTF; CDR3nt: TGTGCCAGCAGTTTAGAGGGGCAGCCAGGGGGCTACACCTTC
j_gene: TRBJ1-2; v_gene: TRBV7-9; abundance: .; len: 16; d_gene: .; CDR3aa: CASSSLGVGASSGYTF; CDR3nt: TGTGCCAGCAGCTCTTTGGGAGTGGGGGCTTCGAGTGGCTACACCTTC
j_gene: TRBJ2-7; v_gene: TRBV7-9; abundance: many; len: 15; d_gene: .; CDR3aa: CASSALTADSYEQYF; CDR3nt: TGTGCCAGCAGCGCACTGACAGCAGACTCCTACGAGCAGTACTTC
j_gene: TRBJ1-6; v_gene: TRBV7-6; abundance: .; len: 15; d_gene: TRBD1; CDR3aa: CASSPQGVLYSPLHF; CDR3nt: TGTGCCAGCAGCCCCCAGGGGGTACTATATTCACCCCTCCACTTT
j_gene: TRBJ2-7; v_gene: TRBV12-3/TRBV12-4; abundance: few; len: 15; d_gene: TRBD2; CDR3aa: CASSGLAGKFYEQYF; CDR3nt: TGTGCCAGCAGTGGACTAGCGGGGAAATTCTACGAGCAGTACTTC
j_gene: TRBJ1-5; v_gene: TRBV20-1; abundance: few; len: 16; d_gene: .; CDR3aa: CSARENTGLDNQPQHF; CDR3nt: TGCAGTGCTAGAGAGAACACAGGGCTTGACAATCAGCCCCAGCATTTT
j_gene: TRBJ2-1; v_gene: TRBV24-1; abundance: .; len: 16; d_gene: .; CDR3aa: CATSGLGASRYNEQFF; CDR3nt: TGTGCCACCAGTGGGCTAGGGGCGAGTAGGTACAATGAGCAGTTCTTC
j_gene: TRBJ2-2; v_gene: TRBV20-1; abundance: .; len: 12; d_gene: .; CDR3aa: CSAPDSPGELFF; CDR3nt: TGCAGTGCTCCCGACTCCCCGGGGGAGCTGTTTTTT
j_gene: TRBJ2-1; v_gene: TRBV27; abundance: .; len: 17; d_gene: TRBD2; CDR3aa: CASSLSSGIGVANEQFF; CDR3nt: TGTGCCAGCAGTTTATCTAGCGGGATCGGGGTGGCCAATGAGCAGTTCTTC
j_gene: TRBJ1-4; v_gene: TRBV7-2; abundance: many; len: 13; d_gene: .; CDR3aa: CASSPNRGDGLFF; CDR3nt: TGTGCCAGCAGCCCCAACCGGGGGGATGGACTGTTTTTT
j_gene: TRBJ2-5; v_gene: TRBV15; abundance: .; len: 15; d_gene: TRBD2; CDR3aa: CATSRDPGTTETQYF; CDR3nt: TGTGCCACCAGCAGAGACCCCGGGACTACAGAGACCCAGTACTTC
j_gene: TRBJ1-1; v_gene: TRBV6-1; abundance: few; len: 15; d_gene: .; CDR3aa: CASRGEGQLNTEAFF; CDR3nt: TGTGCCAGCAGAGGAGAAGGACAGCTAAACACTGAAGCTTTCTTT
j_gene: TRBJ2-5; v_gene: TRBV7-9; abundance: .; len: 14; d_gene: .; CDR3aa: CASSLSGQQETQYF; CDR3nt: TGTGCCAGCAGCTTATCTGGGCAACAAGAGACCCAGTACTTC
j_gene: TRBJ1-2; v_gene: TRBV10-3; abundance: many; len: 15; d_gene: TRBD1; CDR3aa: CAISEGDRRNYGYTF; CDR3nt: TGTGCCATCAGTGAGGGGGACAGGAGAAACTATGGCTACACCTTC
j_gene: TRBJ2-2; v_gene: TRBV6-5; abundance: .; len: 13; d_gene: .; CDR3aa: CASSYQNTGELFF; CDR3nt: TGTGCCAGCAGTTATCAGAACACCGGGGAGCTGTTTTTT
j_gene: TRBJ2-7; v_gene: TRBV7-2; abundance: .; len: 11; d_gene: .; CDR3aa: CASSPRFEQYF; CDR3nt: TGTGCCAGCAGTCCCCGGTTCGAGCAGTACTTC